This TCR beta chain appears in the sequencing data of a study of CD4 T cells in relation to SARS-CoV-2 and coronaviruses. At the level of the study: After 10 to 11 days of antigen culture, PBMC TCR beta CDR3s were sequenced. Negative control cultures got HIV-1 Nef peptides or no peptide.

Before the COVID-19 pandemic, during about 2010-2018, CD4+ T cells were taken from unexposed donors. Isolation of CD4+ T cells took place after nine to ten days in culture. Overall study findings and caveats: Compared with monoreactive clones, crossreactive clones showed significantly weaker SARS-CoV-2 expansion.

The germline V gene has CDR1 LNHDA and CDR2 SQIVND (reference sequence). The CDR3 contains 12 residues. The V and J ends lost 8 bases and 2 bases, in that order; junction bases with no gene match: 1. Data came from immunoSEQ multiplex PCR; TCRdb stores just in-frame clones and leaves some out. Here the sample spans approximately 17,000 clones, roughly 82% being singletons. To note about this clone: Antigen unknown.

The sequencing sample was made of CD4+ T cells from PBMCs, cultured in vitro. The sequence was obtained from a human donor in good health. The gene calls are TRBV19 and TRBJ2-3; 7 bases agree with TRBD1. This chain's CDR3 is CASGQATDTQYF. CDR3 sequence (DNA): TGTGCCAGTGGACAGGCCACAGATACGCAGTATTTT.